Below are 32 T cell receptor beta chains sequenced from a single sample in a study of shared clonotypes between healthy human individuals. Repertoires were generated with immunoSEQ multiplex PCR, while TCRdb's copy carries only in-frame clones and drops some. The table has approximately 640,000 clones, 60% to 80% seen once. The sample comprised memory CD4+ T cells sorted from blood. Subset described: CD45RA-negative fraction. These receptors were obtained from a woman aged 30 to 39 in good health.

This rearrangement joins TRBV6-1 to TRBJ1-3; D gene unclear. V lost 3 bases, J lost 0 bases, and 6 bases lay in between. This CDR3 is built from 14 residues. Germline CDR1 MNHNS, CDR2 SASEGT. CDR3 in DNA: TGTGCCAGCAGTGATGGGTTCTCTGGAAACACCATATATTTT. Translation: CASSDGFSGNTIYF.

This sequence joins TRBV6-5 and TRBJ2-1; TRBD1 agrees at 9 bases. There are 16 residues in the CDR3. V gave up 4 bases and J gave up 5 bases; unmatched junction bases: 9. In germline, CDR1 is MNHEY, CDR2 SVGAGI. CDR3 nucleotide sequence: TGTGCCAGCAGTTCTGGGTTAGGACAGGGGAACAATGAGCAGTTCTTC. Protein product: CASSSGLGQGNNEQFF.

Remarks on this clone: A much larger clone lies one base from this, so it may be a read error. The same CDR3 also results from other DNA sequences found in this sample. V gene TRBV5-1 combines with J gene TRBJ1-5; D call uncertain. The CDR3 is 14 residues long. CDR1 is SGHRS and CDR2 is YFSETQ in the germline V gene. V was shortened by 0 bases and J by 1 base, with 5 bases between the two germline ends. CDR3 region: CASSLGGSNQPQHF. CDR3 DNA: TGCGCCAGCAGCTTGGGCGGGAGCAATCAGCCCCAGCATTTT.

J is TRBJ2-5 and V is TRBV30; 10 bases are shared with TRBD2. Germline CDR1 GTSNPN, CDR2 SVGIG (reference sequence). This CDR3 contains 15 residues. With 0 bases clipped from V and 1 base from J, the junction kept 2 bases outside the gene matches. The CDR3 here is CAWSVAGGSQETQYF. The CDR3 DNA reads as TGTGCCTGGAGTGTAGCGGGAGGGTCCCAAGAGACCCAGTACTTC.

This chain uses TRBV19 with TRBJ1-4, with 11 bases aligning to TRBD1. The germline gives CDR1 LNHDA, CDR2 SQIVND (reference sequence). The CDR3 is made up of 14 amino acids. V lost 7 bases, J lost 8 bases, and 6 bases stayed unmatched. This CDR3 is CASTFGDRGEKLFF. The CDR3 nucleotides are TGTGCCAGTACTTTCGGGGACAGGGGGGAAAAACTGTTTTTT.

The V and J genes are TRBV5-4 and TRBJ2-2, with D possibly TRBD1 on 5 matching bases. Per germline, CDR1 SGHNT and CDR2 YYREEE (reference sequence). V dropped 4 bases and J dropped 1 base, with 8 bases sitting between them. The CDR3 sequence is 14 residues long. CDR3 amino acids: CASSRQKNTGELFF. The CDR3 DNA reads TGTGCCAGCAGCCGACAGAAGAACACCGGGGAGCTGTTTTTT.

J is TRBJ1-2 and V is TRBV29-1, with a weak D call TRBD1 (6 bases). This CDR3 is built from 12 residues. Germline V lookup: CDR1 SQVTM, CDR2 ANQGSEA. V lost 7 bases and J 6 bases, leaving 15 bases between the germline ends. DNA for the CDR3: TGCAGCGCCAACAGGGAGTCCGATGGCTACACCTTC. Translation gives CSANRESDGYTF.

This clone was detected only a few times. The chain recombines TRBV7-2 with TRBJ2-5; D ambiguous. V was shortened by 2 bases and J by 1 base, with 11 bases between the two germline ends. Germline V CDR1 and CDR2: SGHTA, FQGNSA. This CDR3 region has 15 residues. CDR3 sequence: CASSLLGQRQETQYF. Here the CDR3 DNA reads TGTGCCAGCAGCTTATTGGGTCAGCGCCAAGAGACCCAGTACTTC.

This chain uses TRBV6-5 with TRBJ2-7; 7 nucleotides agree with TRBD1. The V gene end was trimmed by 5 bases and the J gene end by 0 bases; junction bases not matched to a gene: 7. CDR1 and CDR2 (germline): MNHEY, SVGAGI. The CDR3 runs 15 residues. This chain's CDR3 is CASSPTGLFSYEQYF. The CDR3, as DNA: TGTGCCAGCAGTCCGACAGGGCTTTTCTCCTACGAGCAGTACTTC.

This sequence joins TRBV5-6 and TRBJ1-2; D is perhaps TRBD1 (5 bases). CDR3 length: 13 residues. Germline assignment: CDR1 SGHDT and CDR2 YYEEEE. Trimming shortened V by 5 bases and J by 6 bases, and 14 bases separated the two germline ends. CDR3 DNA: TGTGCCAGCAGAATAACCCAGGGTAATGGCTACACCTTC. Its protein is CASRITQGNGYTF.

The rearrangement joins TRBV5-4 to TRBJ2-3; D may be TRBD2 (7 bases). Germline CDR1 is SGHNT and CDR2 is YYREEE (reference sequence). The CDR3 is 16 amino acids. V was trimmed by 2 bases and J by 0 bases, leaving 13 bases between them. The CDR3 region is CASSFPRGASTDTQYF. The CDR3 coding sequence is TGTGCCAGCAGCTTCCCCCGGGGGGCTAGCACAGATACGCAGTATTTT.

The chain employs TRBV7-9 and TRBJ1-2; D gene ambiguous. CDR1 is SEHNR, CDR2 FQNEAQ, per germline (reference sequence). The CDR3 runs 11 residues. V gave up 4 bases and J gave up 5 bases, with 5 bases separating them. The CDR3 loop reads CASSSMYGYTF. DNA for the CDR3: TGTGCCAGCAGCTCTATGTATGGCTACACCTTC.

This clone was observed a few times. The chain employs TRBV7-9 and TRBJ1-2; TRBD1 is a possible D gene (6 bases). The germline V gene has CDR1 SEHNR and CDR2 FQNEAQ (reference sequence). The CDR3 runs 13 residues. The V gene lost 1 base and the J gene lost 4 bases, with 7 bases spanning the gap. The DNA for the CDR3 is TGTGCCAGCAGCTTAGAGGGGGTCTATGGCTACACCTTC. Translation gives CASSLEGVYGYTF.

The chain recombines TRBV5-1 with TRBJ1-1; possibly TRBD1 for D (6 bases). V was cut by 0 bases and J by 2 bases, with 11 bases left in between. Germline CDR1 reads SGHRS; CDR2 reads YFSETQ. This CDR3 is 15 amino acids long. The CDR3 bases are TGCGCCAGCAGCTTGGAACAGGGCAGAAACACTGAAGCTTTCTTT. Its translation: CASSLEQGRNTEAFF.

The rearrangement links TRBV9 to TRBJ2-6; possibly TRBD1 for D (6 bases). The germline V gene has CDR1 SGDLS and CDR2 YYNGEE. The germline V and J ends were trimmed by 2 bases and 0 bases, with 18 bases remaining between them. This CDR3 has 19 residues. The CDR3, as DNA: TGTGCCAGCAGCGTGTTCACCGGGACAAGATTCTCTGGGGCCAACGTCCTGACTTTC. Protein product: CASSVFTGTRFSGANVLTF.

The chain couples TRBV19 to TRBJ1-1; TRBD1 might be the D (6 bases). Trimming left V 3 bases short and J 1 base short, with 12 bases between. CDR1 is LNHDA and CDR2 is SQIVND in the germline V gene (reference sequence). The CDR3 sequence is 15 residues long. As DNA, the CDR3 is TGTGCCAGTAGTATCGGGGGGCCCCGGAACACTGAAGCTTTCTTT. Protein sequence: CASSIGGPRNTEAFF.

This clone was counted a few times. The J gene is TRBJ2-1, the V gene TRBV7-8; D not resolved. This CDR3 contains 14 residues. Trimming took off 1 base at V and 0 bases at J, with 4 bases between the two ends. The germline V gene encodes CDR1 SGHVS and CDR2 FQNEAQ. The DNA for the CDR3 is TGTGCCAGCAGCTTAGACCCCTCCTACAATGAGCAGTTCTTC. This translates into CASSLDPSYNEQFF. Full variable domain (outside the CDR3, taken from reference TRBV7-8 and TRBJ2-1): GAGVSQSPRYKVAKRGQDVALRCDPISGHVSLFWYQQALGQGPEFLTYFQNEAQLDKSGLPSDRFFAERPEGSVSTLKIQRTQQEDSAVYLCASSLDPSYNEQFFGPGTRLTVL.

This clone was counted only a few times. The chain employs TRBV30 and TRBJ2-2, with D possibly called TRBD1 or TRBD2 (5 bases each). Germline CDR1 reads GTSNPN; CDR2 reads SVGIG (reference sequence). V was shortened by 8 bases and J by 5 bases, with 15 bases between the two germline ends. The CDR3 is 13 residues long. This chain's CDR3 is CAHNRGGTGELFF. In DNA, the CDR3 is TGTGCCCACAATCGTGGGGGTACCGGGGAGCTGTTTTTT. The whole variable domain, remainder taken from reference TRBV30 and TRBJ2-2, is SQTIHQWPATLVQPVGSPLSLECTVEGTSNPNLYWYRQAAGRGLQLLFYSVGIGQISSEVPQNLSASRPQDRQFILSSKKLLLSDSGFYLCAHNRGGTGELFFGEGSRLTVL.

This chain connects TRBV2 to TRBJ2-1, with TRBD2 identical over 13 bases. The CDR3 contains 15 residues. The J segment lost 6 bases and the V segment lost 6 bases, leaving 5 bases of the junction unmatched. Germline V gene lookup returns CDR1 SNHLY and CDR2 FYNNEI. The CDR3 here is CASRAGTSGTNEQFF. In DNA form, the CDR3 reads TGTGCCAGCAGAGCCGGGACTAGCGGGACCAATGAGCAGTTCTTC.

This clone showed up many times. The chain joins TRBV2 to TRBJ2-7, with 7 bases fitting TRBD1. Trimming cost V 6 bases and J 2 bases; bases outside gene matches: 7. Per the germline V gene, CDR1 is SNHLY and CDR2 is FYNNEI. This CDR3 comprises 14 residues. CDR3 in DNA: TGTGCCAGCAGAGCTTCAGGGGGTACCTACGAGCAGTACTTC. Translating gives CASRASGGTYEQYF.

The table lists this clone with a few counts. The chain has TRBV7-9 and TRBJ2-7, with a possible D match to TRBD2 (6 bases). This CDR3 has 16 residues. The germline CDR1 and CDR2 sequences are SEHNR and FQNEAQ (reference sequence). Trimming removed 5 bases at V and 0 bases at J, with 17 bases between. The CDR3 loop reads CASSASRGMVSYEQYF. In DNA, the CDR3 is TGTGCCAGCAGCGCCTCGCGGGGAATGGTCTCCTACGAGCAGTACTTC.

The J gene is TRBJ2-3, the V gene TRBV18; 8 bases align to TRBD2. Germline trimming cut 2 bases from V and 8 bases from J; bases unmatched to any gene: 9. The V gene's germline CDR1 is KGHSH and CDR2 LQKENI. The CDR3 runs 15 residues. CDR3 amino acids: CASSPLGTSLSTQYF. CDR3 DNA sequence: TGTGCCAGCTCACCATTGGGGACTAGTTTATCTACGCAGTATTTT.

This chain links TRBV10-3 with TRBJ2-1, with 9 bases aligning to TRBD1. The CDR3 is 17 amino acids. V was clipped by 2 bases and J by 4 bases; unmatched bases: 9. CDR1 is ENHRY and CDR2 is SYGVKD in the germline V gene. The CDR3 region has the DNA TGTGCCATCAGTGAGACCGGGACAGGGATTATGTACAATGAGCAGTTCTTC. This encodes CAISETGTGIMYNEQFF.

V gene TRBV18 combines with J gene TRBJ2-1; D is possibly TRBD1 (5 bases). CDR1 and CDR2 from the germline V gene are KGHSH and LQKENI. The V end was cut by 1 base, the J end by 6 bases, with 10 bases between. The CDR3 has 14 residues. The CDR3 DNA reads TGTGCCAGCTCACCACAGTCCGACAGCAATGAGCAGTTCTTC. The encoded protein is CASSPQSDSNEQFF.

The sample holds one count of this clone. CDR3 DNA sequence: TGTGCCAGCAGCCCCGCCGGGACAGGCTCTTACGAGCAGTACTTC. It codes for CASSPAGTGSYEQYF. The chain links TRBV7-9 to TRBJ2-7, with TRBD1 matching over 8 bases. The V gene's germline CDR1 is SEHNR and CDR2 FQNEAQ (reference sequence). V trimming: 5 bases; J trimming: 4 bases; junction bases outside the gene matches: 10. The CDR3 consists of 15 residues.

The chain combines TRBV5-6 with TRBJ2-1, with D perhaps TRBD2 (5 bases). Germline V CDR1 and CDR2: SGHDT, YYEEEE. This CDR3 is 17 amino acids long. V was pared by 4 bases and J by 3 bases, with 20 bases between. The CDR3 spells CASSPGKKLHDYNEQFF. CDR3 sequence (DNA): TGTGCCAGCAGCCCGGGAAAAAAACTACACGACTACAATGAGCAGTTCTTC. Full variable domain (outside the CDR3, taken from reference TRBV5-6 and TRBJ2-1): DAGVTQSPTHLIKTRGQQVTLRCSPKSGHDTVSWYQQALGQGPQFIFQYYEEEERQRGNFPDRFSGHQFPNYSSELNVNALLLGDSALYLCASSPGKKLHDYNEQFFGPGTRLTVL.

The CDR3 protein is CASSSLLGGEQFF. CDR3 DNA: TGTGCCAGCAGCTCTCTCTTGGGGGGTGAGCAGTTCTTC. The chain combines TRBV28 with TRBJ2-1, with a tentative D call TRBD2 (6 bases). The CDR3 consists of 13 residues. V lost 6 bases and J lost 9, with 15 bases in between. Germline V gene sequence: CDR1 MDHEN, CDR2 SYDVKM.

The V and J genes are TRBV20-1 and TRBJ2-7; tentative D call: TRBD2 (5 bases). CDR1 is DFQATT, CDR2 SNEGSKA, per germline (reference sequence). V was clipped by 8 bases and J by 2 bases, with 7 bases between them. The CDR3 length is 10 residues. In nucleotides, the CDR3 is TGCAGTACCGGGACCTACGAGCAGTACTTC. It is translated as CSTGTYEQYF.

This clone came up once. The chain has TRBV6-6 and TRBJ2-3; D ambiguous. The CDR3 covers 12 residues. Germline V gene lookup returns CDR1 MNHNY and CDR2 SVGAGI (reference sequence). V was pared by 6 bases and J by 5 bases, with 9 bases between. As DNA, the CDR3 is TGTGCCAGCAGGGATCCACAAGATACGCAGTATTTT. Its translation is CASRDPQDTQYF.

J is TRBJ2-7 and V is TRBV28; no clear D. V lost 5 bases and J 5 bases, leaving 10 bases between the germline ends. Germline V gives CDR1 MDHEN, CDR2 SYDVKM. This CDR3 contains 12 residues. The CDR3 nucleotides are TGTGCCAGCAGTCCCTATAAGAACGAGCAGTACTTC. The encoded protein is CASSPYKNEQYF. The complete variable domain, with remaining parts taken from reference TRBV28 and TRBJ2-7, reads DVKVTQSSRYLVKRTGEKVFLECVQDMDHENMFWYRQDPGLGLRLIYFSYDVKMKEKGDIPEGYSVSREKKERFSLILESASTNQTSMYLCASSPYKNEQYFGPGTRLTVT.

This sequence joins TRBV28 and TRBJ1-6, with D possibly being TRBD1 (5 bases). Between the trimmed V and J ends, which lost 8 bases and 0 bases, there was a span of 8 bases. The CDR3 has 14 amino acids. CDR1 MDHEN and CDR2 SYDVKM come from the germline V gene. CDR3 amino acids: CASGDVSYNSPLHF. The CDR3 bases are TGTGCCAGCGGGGACGTCTCCTATAATTCACCCCTCCACTTT.

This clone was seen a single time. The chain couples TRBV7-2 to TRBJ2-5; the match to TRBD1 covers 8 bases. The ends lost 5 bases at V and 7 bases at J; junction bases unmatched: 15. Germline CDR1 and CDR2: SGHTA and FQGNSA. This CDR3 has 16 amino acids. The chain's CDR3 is CASSPDSDRGLWTQYF. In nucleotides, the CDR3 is TGTGCCAGCAGCCCAGACTCCGACAGGGGTCTATGGACCCAGTACTTC.